One TCR beta chain is described in this entry. The sample is drawn from a study of shared clonotypes between healthy human individuals. The CDR3 loop spans 12 amino acids. Trimming took off 6 bases at V and 7 bases at J, with 8 bases between the two ends. From germline, CDR1 is SGHDT and CDR2 YYEEEE. Only CD45RO-negative cells positively selected for CCR7 counted as naive CD8 cells, so terminally differentiated effector memory CD45RA+ cells were excluded. The method was immunoSEQ multiplex PCR; TCRdb's version includes in-frame clones alone and lacks a portion of them. The sample has some 2.1 million clones, about 94% seen once; the top ten hold about 1.1%.

J is TRBJ1-6 and V is TRBV5-6; a weak D match, TRBD1 (5 bases). The specimen was naive CD8+ T cells sorted from blood. The receptor was isolated from a man younger than 35 in good health. The CDR3 region has the DNA TGTGCCAGCACCTGGGGGAATTCACCCCTCCACTTT. Its translation is CASTWGNSPLHF.